This T cell receptor beta chain emerged from a study of shared clonotypes between healthy human individuals. Findings of the study overall: About 5% was the fraction of naive CD4 clonotypes found shared across several donors.

Germline CDR1 MNHEY, CDR2 SMNVEV (reference sequence). This CDR3 contains 15 residues. V dropped 5 bases and J dropped 3; count of bases not matched to a gene: 10. The run depth of the assay was deep. About 30,000 T cell genomes, or around 200 ng DNA, went into the sorted-subset replicate PCRs. Generated by immunoSEQ multiplex PCR, the TCRdb table keeps only in-frame clones and is missing some. The table lists approximately 1.5 million clones, around 98.5% of them singletons, with roughly 0.36% in the top ten. Details on this clone: Its matching antigen is unknown.

Division of CD4+ cells produced a CD45RA+ naive subset and a CD45RA-negative memory subset. The chain is built from TRBV27 and TRBJ2-7; 7 nucleotides agree with TRBD1. Sequencing used naive CD4+ T cells sorted from blood. The sample's subset: CD45RA+ positively selected. The source of this sequence is a man aged 25-40 years in good health. The CDR3 sequence: CASSLNTGAYYEQYF. The CDR3 bases are TGTGCCAGCAGTCTTAATACAGGGGCCTACTACGAGCAGTACTTC.